This TCR beta chain was captured by sequencing in a study of CD4+ T cells in melanoma. Broader study findings: CD8+ T cell, macrophage and B cell function reportedly correlated with neoantigen-specific CD4+ T cells. Reportedly, melanoma neoantigen-specific CD4+ T cells showed varied differentiation states.

The table lists this clone with a few counts. No antigen is known for it. Repertoires were generated with immunoSEQ multiplex PCR, while TCRdb's copy carries only in-frame clones and drops some. This table has 5,500 to 8,000 clones, almost 70% appearing once. CDR3 size: 16 residues. V gave up 1 base and J gave up 4 bases, with 16 bases separating them. Germline V gene lookup returns CDR1 LGHDT and CDR2 YNNKEL (reference sequence). Input material: cells from a culture (not recorded whether cultured in vitro). This sequence originates from a human donor with melanoma. The rearrangement uses TRBV3-1 (or the pseudogene TRBV3-2) and TRBJ1-2; a possible D gene is TRBD1 (5 bases). The CDR3 nucleotides are TGTGCCAGCAGCCAAGGGGCGGCAGGGCGCCGCTATGGCTACACCTTC. Its protein is CASSQGAAGRRYGYTF.